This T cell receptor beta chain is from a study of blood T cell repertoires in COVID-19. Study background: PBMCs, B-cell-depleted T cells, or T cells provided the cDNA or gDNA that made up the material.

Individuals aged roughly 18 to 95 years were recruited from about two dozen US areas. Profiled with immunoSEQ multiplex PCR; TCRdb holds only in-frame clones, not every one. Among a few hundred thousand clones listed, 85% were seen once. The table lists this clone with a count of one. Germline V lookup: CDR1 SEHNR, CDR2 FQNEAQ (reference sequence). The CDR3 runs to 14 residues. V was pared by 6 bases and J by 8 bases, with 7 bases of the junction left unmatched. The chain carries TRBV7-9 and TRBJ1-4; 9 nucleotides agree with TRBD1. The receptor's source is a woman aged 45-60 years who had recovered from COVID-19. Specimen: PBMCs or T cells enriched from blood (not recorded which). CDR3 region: CASSPGQGWEKLFF. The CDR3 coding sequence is TGTGCCAGCAGTCCCGGACAGGGGTGGGAAAAACTGTTTTTT.